The entry that follows covers one T cell receptor (beta chain) sequence. Its target is not known. Reanalyzing the 5' RACE reads, TCRdb keeps one entry per CDR3 protein, without DNA. The sample's table shows fewer than 400,000 distinct CDR3 sequences. This sample was taken from a study of T cells expressing NK-cell markers. Whole-study findings and limits: NKG2C+ dominant clonotype frequencies in five or six donors were roughly 1.0-7.5% of CD8+ T cells.

The CDR3 loop spans 16 amino acids. The germline V gene encodes CDR1 DFQATT and CDR2 SNEGSKA (reference sequence). Sequencing was carried out using blood T cells: a sorted CD56 or NKG2C T cell subset, CD4+ or CD8+ T cells, or bulk PBMC T cells (not recorded which). The source of this sequence is a man aged 18 to 69 in good health. The chain uses TRBV20-1 and TRBJ2-1; checking the TCRdb D call of TRBD1 is not possible without DNA. The CDR3 reads CSAGGDRVWAYNEQFF.